This entry lists 8 T cell receptor beta chains sequenced from one sample in a study of regulatory T cells in long-lasting Graves disease. With iRepertoire HTBI primers and Arm-PCR of CDR3 regions, TCR beta libraries were built. TCRdb analysed the multiplex PCR reads with MiXCR anew, one entry per CDR3 protein. The sample has around 500,000 distinct CDR3 sequences, about 16% seen once; the top ten hold roughly 25%. Regarding time point: newly diagnosed GD, antithyroid drugs for less than 3 months. PBMCs provided the RNA from which the TCR library was made. This sample also appeared in a second study, on T cells in Graves' hyperthyroidism and ophthalmopathy.

The specimen comprised peripheral blood mononuclear cells (PBMCs), sampled at new diagnosis, from a patient treated with antithyroid drugs. The receptors were sampled from a woman aged 40-60 years with Graves disease.

This clonotype has ten or more counts. This chain uses TRBV18 with TRBJ2-1, with TRBD1 matching 8 bases. The CDR3 consists of 15 residues. Unmatched junction bases numbered 9, after V lost 3 bases and J lost 8 bases. Germline-derived CDR1 and CDR2 are KGHSH and LQKENI. The CDR3, as DNA: TGTGCCAGCTCACCTCGTGGGGACAGGTTCGATGAGCAGTTCTTC. It is translated as CASSPRGDRFDEQFF.

This clonotype was observed a handful of times. The chain has TRBV24-1 and TRBJ2-7; TRBD2 is a possible D gene (6 bases). Trimming pared 10 bases from V and 1 base from J, leaving 13 bases between. The germline gives CDR1 KGHDR, CDR2 SFDVKD. The CDR3 has 13 amino acids. In DNA form, the CDR3 reads TGTGCCACGCTTAGGGGACTTTCCTACGAGCAGTACTTC. Protein: CATLRGLSYEQYF.

The chain has TRBV5-1 and TRBJ1-2; D perhaps matches TRBD1 (5 bases). Trimming shortened V by 6 bases and J by 0 bases, and 12 bases separated the two germline ends. CDR3 length: 14 residues. Germline V gene data show CDR1 as SGHRS and CDR2 as YFSETQ. The chain's CDR3 is CASNWGGANYGYTF. The CDR3 DNA sequence: TGCGCCAGCAACTGGGGCGGTGCTAACTATGGCTACACCTTC.

The V and J genes are TRBV5-1 and TRBJ2-7; either TRBD1 or TRBD2 may fit D (5 bases each). V was shortened by 0 bases and J by 5 bases, with 15 bases between the two germline ends. The germline V gene encodes CDR1 SGHRS and CDR2 YFSETQ. This CDR3 contains 15 residues. CDR3 sequence (DNA): TGCGCCAGCAGCTTGGCGCCCGGGACCCTGGACGAGCAGTACTTC. This encodes CASSLAPGTLDEQYF.

With regard to this clonotype: Because the CDR3 is missing its conserved closing phenylalanine or tryptophan, this is likely a read error. This chain uses TRBV30 with TRBJ1-5; D is ambiguous. Germline CDR1 GTSNPN, CDR2 SVGIG (reference sequence). There are 14 residues in the CDR3. Between the trimmed V and J ends, which lost 5 bases and 1 base, there was a span of 12 bases. CDR3 sequence (DNA): TGTGCCTGGGGAAGGGAGGGAAGCAATCAGCCCCAGCATTCT. Protein: CAWGREGSNQPQHS.

The chain employs TRBV18 and TRBJ1-2; D remains ambiguous. Germline CDR1 KGHSH, CDR2 LQKENI. This CDR3 has 14 residues. V was trimmed by 0 bases and J by 6 bases, leaving 11 bases between them. The chain's CDR3 is CASSPPAGTNGYTF. The CDR3 region has the DNA TGTGCCAGCTCACCACCGGCGGGTACTAATGGCTACACCTTC.

This clonotype was recorded at least ten times. The chain couples TRBV12-3 or TRBV12-4 to TRBJ2-5; D might be TRBD1 (6 bases). The CDR3 has 14 amino acids. V was cut by 6 bases and J by 3 bases, with 14 bases left in between. CDR3 in amino acids: CASSSTGPKETQYF. In DNA, the CDR3 is TGTGCCAGCAGCTCGACAGGACCAAAAGAGACCCAGTACTTC.

The sample holds many counts of this clonotype. This rearrangement joins TRBV2 to TRBJ2-5, with D possibly matching TRBD2 (5 bases). Germline CDR1 is SNHLY and CDR2 is FYNNEI. The ends were cut back, 4 bases at V and 4 bases at J, with 10 bases in the middle. The CDR3 totals 13 residues. CDR3 residues: CASSVQAGETQYF. Written as DNA, the CDR3 is TGTGCCAGCAGTGTCCAGGCGGGAGAGACCCAGTACTTC.